This TCR beta chain originates from a study of cytomegalovirus exposure and HLA in healthy donors. Looking at the study overall: Across almost 400 genotyped donors, approximately 80% landed in the Caucasian-associated ancestry cluster. Study conclusions and caveats: Sequencing probably produced one cluster of sequence variants that were highly shared. Donor immune exposure was known only as CMV serostatus.

While unrecorded immune exposures were likely, the donors were nominally healthy when sampled. PCR amplification relied on 60 Vbeta primers (plus 13 Jbeta primers). The assay was immunoSEQ multiplex PCR, and TCRdb's table has in-frame clones only and misses some. Among some 150,000 clones listed, approximately 84% were seen once. On this clone itself: Its matching antigen is unknown.

After removal of 4 bases from V and 5 bases from J, the junction contained 2 bases not matched to a gene. There are 13 residues in the CDR3. The germline V gene encodes CDR1 MDHEN and CDR2 SYDVKM. The sequenced sample consisted of PBMCs. The clonotype originates from a woman aged 40-49 years in good health and CMV-seronegative. V usage is TRBV28 and J usage is TRBJ1-1; 9 bases map to TRBD1. The CDR3 loop is CASSYRGLTEAFF. DNA of the CDR3: TGTGCCAGCAGTTACAGGGGGCTGACTGAAGCTTTCTTT.